A single sample is the source of the 13 T cell receptor beta chains below, sequenced in a study of T cells in tuberculosis. Produced via immunoSEQ multiplex PCR; TCRdb's table is partial and in-frame only. The table has fewer than 40,000 clones, under 98% seen once. Material: PBMCs. These receptors were obtained from a donor aged 10 to 29 with latent tuberculosis or without tuberculosis infection.

The rearrangement links TRBV5-1 to TRBJ1-1; the D gene is possibly TRBD1 (6 bases). Deletions cut 2 bases from V and 8 bases from J, with 19 bases between. The germline V gene has CDR1 SGHRS and CDR2 YFSETQ. CDR3 length: 15 residues. CDR3 in amino acids: CASSFPGLGAAEAFF. In DNA, the CDR3 is TGCGCCAGCAGCTTTCCAGGGCTGGGGGCAGCCGAAGCTTTCTTT.

J is TRBJ1-2 and V is TRBV2; D unresolved. There are 14 residues in the CDR3. CDR1 is SNHLY, CDR2 FYNNEI, per germline. Trimming stripped 3 bases from V and 2 bases from J, with 10 bases between. CDR3 DNA: TGTGCCAGCAGTGACCTAGTCTCCAACTATGGCTACACCTTC. It translates to CASSDLVSNYGYTF.

In regard to this clone: The sample holds other DNA sequences that translate to the same CDR3. The J gene is TRBJ1-5, the V gene TRBV30; D not resolved. Germline V gene lookup returns CDR1 GTSNPN and CDR2 SVGIG (reference sequence). There are 13 residues in the CDR3. CDR3 in amino acids: CAWSGNSNQPQHF. CDR3 sequence (DNA): TGTGCTTGGTCCGGGAATAGCAATCAGCCCCAGCATTTT.

V gene TRBV20-1 combines with J gene TRBJ1-1, with a tentative D call TRBD1 (5 bases). Trimming pared 5 bases from V and 7 bases from J, leaving 11 bases between. CDR1 is DFQATT, CDR2 SNEGSKA, per germline (reference sequence). The CDR3 spans 11 residues. CDR3 in DNA: TGCAGTGCTTCCACAGGTTTTGAAGCTTTCTTT. It specifies CSASTGFEAFF.

The J gene is TRBJ1-1, the V gene TRBV5-5, with D tentatively TRBD1 (6 bases). Germline CDR1 is SGHKS and CDR2 is YYEKEE (reference sequence). Between the trimmed V and J ends, which lost 0 bases and 6 bases, there was a span of 12 bases. This CDR3 has 14 amino acids. CDR3 sequence: CASSLGVRGPEAFF. The CDR3 DNA follows: TGTGCCAGCAGCTTGGGGGTCAGGGGTCCTGAAGCTTTCTTT.

This chain joins TRBV7-2 and TRBJ2-7; TRBD1 matches at 7 bases. Trimming at V came to 2 bases and at J to 0 bases, leaving 13 bases not matched to a gene. Germline-derived CDR1 and CDR2 are SGHTA and FQGNSA. The CDR3 spans 18 residues. The CDR3 is CASSLKLGQDRFSYEQYF. DNA of the CDR3: TGTGCCAGCAGCTTAAAGCTGGGCCAGGACAGGTTCTCCTACGAGCAGTACTTC.

The chain is built from TRBV6-5 and TRBJ1-2, with TRBD1 matching 8 bases. The junction had 2 bases not matched to a gene; V was cut back by 2 bases and J by 6 bases. Germline CDR1 and CDR2: MNHEY and SVGAGI. This CDR3 contains 13 residues. The CDR3 here is CASSYPTGDGYTF. In DNA, the CDR3 is TGTGCCAGCAGTTACCCGACAGGGGATGGCTACACCTTC.

This rearrangement joins TRBV18 to TRBJ2-7; 9 bases map to TRBD1. CDR1 is KGHSH and CDR2 is LQKENI in the germline V gene. CDR3 length: 14 residues. V trimming: 6 bases; J trimming: 0 bases; junction bases outside the gene matches: 3. The CDR3 spells CASSGTGSSYEQYF. Written as DNA, the CDR3 is TGTGCCAGCTCTGGGACAGGGAGCTCCTACGAGCAGTACTTC.

The V call is TRBV6-1, the J call TRBJ2-7; TRBD1 matches at 9 bases. CDR3 length: 14 residues. The ends lost 3 bases at V and 3 bases at J; junction bases unmatched: 3. Germline CDR1 MNHNS, CDR2 SASEGT. This CDR3 is CASSETGGDYEQYF. The CDR3 coding sequence is TGTGCCAGCAGTGAGACAGGGGGAGACTACGAGCAGTACTTC.

The chain joins TRBV25-1 to TRBJ2-2, with 7 bases lining up with TRBD1. The trim removed 7 bases at V and 3 bases at J, leaving 5 bases unmatched. Germline CDR1 reads MGHDK; CDR2 reads SYGVNS. CDR3 size: 14 residues. Here the CDR3 reads CASTSRGYTGELFF. The CDR3 DNA is TGTGCCAGCACATCCAGGGGGTACACCGGGGAGCTGTTTTTT.

This clone is a singleton in its sample. The V gene is TRBV19, the J gene TRBJ2-3, with 8 bases identical to TRBD1. The CDR3 contains 13 residues. J lost 1 base, V lost 7 bases, and 1 base had no gene match. CDR1 and CDR2 (germline): LNHDA, SQIVND (reference sequence). This CDR3 is CASMTGGTDTQYF. The DNA for the CDR3 is TGTGCCAGTATGACAGGGGGCACAGATACGCAGTATTTT.

This chain joins TRBV18 and TRBJ2-6, with unresolved D. The germline CDR1 and CDR2 sequences are KGHSH and LQKENI. The length of the CDR3 is 14 residues. The germline V and J ends were trimmed by 4 bases and 4 bases, with 8 bases remaining between them. In DNA, the CDR3 is TGTGCCAGCTCACTTTCGTTCGGGGCCAACGTCCTGACTTTC. Its translation is CASSLSFGANVLTF. Using reference TRBV18 and TRBJ2-6 for the parts outside the CDR3, the full variable domain is NAGVMQNPRHLVRRRGQEARLRCSPMKGHSHVYWYRQLPEEGLKFMVYLQKENIIDESGMPKERFSAEFPKEGPSILRIQQVVRGDSAAYFCASSLSFGANVLTFGAGSRLTVL.

The chain links TRBV7-6 to TRBJ1-2; tentative D call: TRBD1 (5 bases). Germline V gene lookup returns CDR1 SGHVS and CDR2 FNYEAQ. The CDR3 runs to 13 residues. The V gene lost 0 bases and the J gene lost 8 bases, with 10 bases spanning the gap. The CDR3 here is CASSLARTGGYTF. DNA of the CDR3: TGTGCCAGCAGCTTAGCGAGAACAGGCGGCTACACCTTC.